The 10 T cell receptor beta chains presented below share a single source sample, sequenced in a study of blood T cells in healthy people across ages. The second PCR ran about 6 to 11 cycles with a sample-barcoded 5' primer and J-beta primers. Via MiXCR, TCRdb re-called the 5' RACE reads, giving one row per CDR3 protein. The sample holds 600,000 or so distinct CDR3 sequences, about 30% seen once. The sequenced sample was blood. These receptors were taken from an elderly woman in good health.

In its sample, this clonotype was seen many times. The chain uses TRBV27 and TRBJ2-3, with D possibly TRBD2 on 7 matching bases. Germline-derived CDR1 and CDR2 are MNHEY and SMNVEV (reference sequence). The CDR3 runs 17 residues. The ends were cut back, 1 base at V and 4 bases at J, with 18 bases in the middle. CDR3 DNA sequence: TGTGCCAGCAGTTTATTGGGAGGGGGAATCGTTCCAGATACGCAGTATTTT. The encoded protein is CASSLLGGGIVPDTQYF.

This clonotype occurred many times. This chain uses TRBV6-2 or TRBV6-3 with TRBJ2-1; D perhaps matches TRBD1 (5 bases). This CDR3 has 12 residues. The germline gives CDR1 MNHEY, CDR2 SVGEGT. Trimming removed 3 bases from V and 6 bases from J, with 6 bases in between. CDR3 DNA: TGTGCCAGCAGTTATAGGGGCAATGAGCAGTTCTTC. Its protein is CASSYRGNEQFF.

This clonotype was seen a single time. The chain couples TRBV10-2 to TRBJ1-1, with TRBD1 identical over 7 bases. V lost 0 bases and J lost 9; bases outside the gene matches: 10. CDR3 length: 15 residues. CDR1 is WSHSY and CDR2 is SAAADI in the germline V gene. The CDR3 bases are TGCGCCAGCAGTGAGTCAGCGGAGGGGGCCCCAAAAGCTTTCTTT. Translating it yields CASSESAEGAPKAFF.

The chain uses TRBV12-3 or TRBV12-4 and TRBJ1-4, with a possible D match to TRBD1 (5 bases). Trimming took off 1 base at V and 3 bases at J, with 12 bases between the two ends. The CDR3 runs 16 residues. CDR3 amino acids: CASSLVGLSANEKLFF. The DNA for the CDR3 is TGTGCCAGCAGTTTAGTGGGGCTATCAGCTAATGAAAAACTGTTTTTT.

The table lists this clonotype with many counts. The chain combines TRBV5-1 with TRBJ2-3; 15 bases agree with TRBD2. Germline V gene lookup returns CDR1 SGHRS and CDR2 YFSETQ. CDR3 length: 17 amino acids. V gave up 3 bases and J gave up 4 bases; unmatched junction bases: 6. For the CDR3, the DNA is TGCGCCAGCAGCTCCGGACTAGCGGGGGGGATGTCAGATACGCAGTATTTT. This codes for CASSSGLAGGMSDTQYF.

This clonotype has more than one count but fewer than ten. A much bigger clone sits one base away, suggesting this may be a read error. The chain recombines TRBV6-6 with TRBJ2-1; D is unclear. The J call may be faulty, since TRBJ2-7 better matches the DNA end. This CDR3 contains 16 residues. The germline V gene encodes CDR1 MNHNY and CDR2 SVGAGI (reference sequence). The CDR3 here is CASSSLDLNSYNEQYF. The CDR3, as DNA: TGTGCCAGCAGTTCCCTAGACCTAAACTCCTACAATGAGCAGTACTTC.

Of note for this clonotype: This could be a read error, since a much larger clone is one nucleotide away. The CDR3 spells CSASPLTQSYNEQFF. In DNA form, the CDR3 reads TGCAGTGCTAGCCCTCTTACCCAGTCCTACAATGAGCAGTTCTTC. The V gene is TRBV20-1, the J gene TRBJ2-1; no clear D. This CDR3 is built from 15 residues. The germline V gene encodes CDR1 DFQATT and CDR2 SNEGSKA (reference sequence). Deletions cut 3 bases from V and 1 base from J, with 13 bases between.

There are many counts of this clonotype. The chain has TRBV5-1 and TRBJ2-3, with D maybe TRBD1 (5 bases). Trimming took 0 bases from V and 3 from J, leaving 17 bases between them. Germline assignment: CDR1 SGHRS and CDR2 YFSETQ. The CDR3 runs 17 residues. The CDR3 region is CASSLANRGQGTDTQYF. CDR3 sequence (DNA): TGCGCCAGCAGCTTGGCCAATAGGGGCCAAGGTACAGATACGCAGTATTTT.

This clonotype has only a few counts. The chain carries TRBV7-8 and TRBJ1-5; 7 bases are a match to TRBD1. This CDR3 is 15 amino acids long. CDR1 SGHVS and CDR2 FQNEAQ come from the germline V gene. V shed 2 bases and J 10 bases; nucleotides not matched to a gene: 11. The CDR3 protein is CASSLRDRAQGPQHF. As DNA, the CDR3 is TGTGCCAGCAGCTTACGCGACAGGGCCCAGGGTCCCCAGCATTTT.

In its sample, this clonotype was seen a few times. Here the CDR3 DNA reads TGTGCCAGCAGCTTGTGGACAGGGGAGGATGGCTACACCTTC. Encoded protein: CASSLWTGEDGYTF. The chain recombines TRBV5-5 with TRBJ1-2; TRBD1 agrees at 9 bases. Germline trimming cut 1 base from V and 6 bases from J; bases unmatched to any gene: 4. The CDR3 consists of 14 residues. Germline V lookup: CDR1 SGHKS, CDR2 YYEKEE (reference sequence).